This T cell receptor (beta chain) emerged from a study of T cells in Graves' hyperthyroidism and ophthalmopathy. General observations from the study: Among clonotypes expanded in thyroid above 0.001, most were also found in blood. A model using 13 V-J features told ophthalmopathy apart from stable hyperthyroidism.

Germline V gene lookup returns CDR1 SEHNR and CDR2 FQNEAQ (reference sequence). The CDR3 is 14 amino acids. V was clipped by 5 bases and J by 5 bases, with 15 bases between them. Newly diagnosed patients aged 18 to 65 had hyperthyroidism of under 2 months' duration. Diagnoses used clinical symptoms, serum thyroxine and TRAb, thyroid ultrasound and orbital computed tomography. This clonotype was observed at least ten times. The target antigen is unknown. Amplification of TCR beta CDR3 regions used RNA as the template. First-round RT-PCR targeting the TCR CDR3 was performed with the HTBI primer set. TCRdb fed the multiplex PCR reads into MiXCR, producing one record per CDR3 protein. The repertoire consists of 500,000 to 600,000 distinct CDR3 sequences, with roughly 50% occurring once and the leading ten covering roughly 7.7%.

The chain carries TRBV7-9 and TRBJ1-1, with D possibly matching TRBD1 (5 bases). The sequence came from a woman between 18 and 29 years old with Graves' hyperthyroidism. Specimen: peripheral blood or thyroid tissue (not recorded which). The CDR3 loop is CASSPWGGITEAFF. The CDR3 bases are TGTGCCAGCAGCCCCTGGGGGGGGATAACTGAAGCTTTCTTT.